This is a list of T cell receptor beta chains from one sample in a study of T-cell reconstitution after alpha-beta-depleted transplantation in children. TCRdb reprocessed the PCR reads with MiXCR, giving one entry per CDR3 protein. The profile covers about 540,000 distinct CDR3 sequences, with about 18% appearing a single time and less than 4% taken by the ten largest. The source was PBMCs from the stem cell graft donor, collected from the stem cell graft. The receptors shown here come from a human donor who donated a stem cell graft to a child with acute lymphoblastic leukemia. Each CDR3 is given with its conserved first and last residue. The order of the fields is V gene, clone size, D gene, J gene, CDR3 DNA, CDR3 protein. D genes are given only for firm matches. Some rows mark clone size as missing; the rest say once, few, many or name a class of expanded clone.

v_call: TRBV6-1
clone_size: few
d_call: TRBD2
j_call: TRBJ2-2
cdr3_nt: TGTGCCACTCAAGGCCTAGCGGGCGTCACCGGGGAGCTGTTTTTT
cdr3_aa: CATQGLAGVTGELFF

v_call: TRBV5-4
clone_size: few
d_call: -
j_call: TRBJ2-7
cdr3_nt: TGTGCCAGCAGCTTGGGCAGGTACTCCTACGAGCAGTACTTC
cdr3_aa: CASSLGRYSYEQYF

v_call: TRBV28
clone_size: once
d_call: -
j_call: TRBJ1-2
cdr3_nt: TGTGCCAGCAGTTTCGCAGGGACTGTGGGCTACACCTTC
cdr3_aa: CASSFAGTVGYTF

v_call: TRBV10-2
clone_size: -
d_call: TRBD2
j_call: TRBJ2-1
cdr3_nt: TGCGCCAGCAGTGAGTTTGAGACTAGCACGTTAGTACAGTTCTTC
cdr3_aa: CASSEFETSTLVQFF

v_call: TRBV9
clone_size: few
d_call: -
j_call: TRBJ1-5
cdr3_nt: TGTGCCAGCAATGAGGGGGGAGGCAATCAGCCCCAGCATTTT
cdr3_aa: CASNEGGGNQPQHF

v_call: TRBV29-1
clone_size: -
d_call: TRBD2
j_call: TRBJ2-1
cdr3_nt: TGCAGCGTGGACCTGACTAGCTGGAATGAGCAGTTCTTC
cdr3_aa: CSVDLTSWNEQFF

v_call: TRBV20-1
clone_size: -
d_call: -
j_call: TRBJ1-3
cdr3_nt: TGCAGTGCCCCGCGGGGGGTCGGAAACACCATATATTTT
cdr3_aa: CSAPRGVGNTIYF

v_call: TRBV20-1
clone_size: -
d_call: TRBD2
j_call: TRBJ2-1
cdr3_nt: TGCAGTGCTAGATTAGCGAGCGGGAGGGCGGATGAGCAGTTCTTC
cdr3_aa: CSARLASGRADEQFF

v_call: TRBV4-1
clone_size: few
d_call: -
j_call: TRBJ2-5
cdr3_nt: TGCGCCAGCAGCCAAGATTTTGGGGGCGAGACCCAGTACTTC
cdr3_aa: CASSQDFGGETQYF

v_call: TRBV5-1
clone_size: -
d_call: -
j_call: TRBJ2-1
cdr3_nt: TGCGCCAGCAGCTTTAGGGGGGGCCAGTCGTCCAATGAGCAGTTCTTC
cdr3_aa: CASSFRGGQSSNEQFF

v_call: TRBV12-3/TRBV12-4
clone_size: few
d_call: -
j_call: TRBJ1-5
cdr3_nt: TGTGCCAGCAGTTCAAGGGACACTCGGCAGCCCCAGCATTTT
cdr3_aa: CASSSRDTRQPQHF

v_call: TRBV10-3
clone_size: -
d_call: -
j_call: TRBJ2-7
cdr3_nt: TGTGCCATCAGCTCACAGGAGGCCTACGAGCAGTACTTC
cdr3_aa: CAISSQEAYEQYF

v_call: TRBV29-1
clone_size: -
d_call: TRBD1
j_call: TRBJ1-1
cdr3_nt: TGCAGCGTGGAGGGACAGAGCGACACTGAAGCTTTCTTT
cdr3_aa: CSVEGQSDTEAFF

v_call: TRBV20-1
clone_size: -
d_call: TRBD2
j_call: TRBJ2-7
cdr3_nt: TGCAGTGCCCTCCGACTTAGCGGGAGTGTGCTCGAGCAGTACTTC
cdr3_aa: CSALRLSGSVLEQYF

v_call: TRBV27
clone_size: -
d_call: -
j_call: TRBJ2-5
cdr3_nt: TGTGCCAGCAGTCCAGCGGAGGGGACCCAGTACTTC
cdr3_aa: CASSPAEGTQYF

v_call: TRBV9
clone_size: -
d_call: -
j_call: TRBJ2-2
cdr3_nt: TGTGCCAGCAGCCTCATACCCGAAAACACCGGGGAGCTGTTTTTT
cdr3_aa: CASSLIPENTGELFF

v_call: TRBV9
clone_size: -
d_call: TRBD2
j_call: TRBJ2-7
cdr3_nt: TGTGCCAGCAGCGGGGGGGGACTAGCGGGAGTCCCCTACGAGCAGTACTTC
cdr3_aa: CASSGGGLAGVPYEQYF

v_call: TRBV5-1
clone_size: few
d_call: TRBD2
j_call: TRBJ2-3
cdr3_nt: TGCGCCAGCAGCCTTGAGCCTAGCGGGAGGAAGGCAGATACGCAGTATTTT
cdr3_aa: CASSLEPSGRKADTQYF

v_call: TRBV4-1
clone_size: few
d_call: -
j_call: TRBJ2-7
cdr3_nt: TGCGCCAGCAGCCAAGTCTCCGGGACACTCTACGAGCAGTACTTC
cdr3_aa: CASSQVSGTLYEQYF

v_call: TRBV27
clone_size: few
d_call: TRBD2
j_call: TRBJ2-3
cdr3_nt: TGTGCCAGCAGTTTATACGGGAGGGTCGTCACAGATACGCAGTATTTT
cdr3_aa: CASSLYGRVVTDTQYF

v_call: TRBV6-1
clone_size: many
d_call: TRBD2
j_call: TRBJ2-7
cdr3_nt: TGTGCCAGCGGGTCTAGCGGGCTATTCTACGAGCAGTACTTC
cdr3_aa: CASGSSGLFYEQYF

v_call: TRBV6-5
clone_size: few
d_call: -
j_call: TRBJ2-7
cdr3_nt: TGTGCCAGCAGTTACTCCGGCCATAGCCCCTCCTACGAGCAGTACTTC
cdr3_aa: CASSYSGHSPSYEQYF

v_call: TRBV29-1
clone_size: -
d_call: -
j_call: TRBJ2-1
cdr3_nt: TGCAGCGGGCACGGGGCAGGAGCAAACAATGAGCAGTTCTTC
cdr3_aa: CSGHGAGANNEQFF

v_call: TRBV6-4
clone_size: -
d_call: -
j_call: TRBJ2-7
cdr3_nt: TGTGCCAGCAGTGACTCGCAGCGGAGCACCTACGAGCAGTACTTC
cdr3_aa: CASSDSQRSTYEQYF

v_call: TRBV6-1
clone_size: -
d_call: -
j_call: TRBJ2-2
cdr3_nt: TGTGCCAGCAGTGACCCTAGCGCCTTTCCGAACGGGGAGCTGTTTTTT
cdr3_aa: CASSDPSAFPNGELFF

v_call: TRBV9
clone_size: few
d_call: -
j_call: TRBJ2-4
cdr3_nt: TGTGCCAGCAGCGCCACTAGCAATGCGAACATTCAGTACTTC
cdr3_aa: CASSATSNANIQYF

v_call: TRBV6-1
clone_size: -
d_call: TRBD2
j_call: TRBJ2-5
cdr3_nt: TGTGCCAGCAGGGAAACAAGCGGGAGGGGAGAGACCCAGTACTTC
cdr3_aa: CASRETSGRGETQYF

v_call: TRBV20-1
clone_size: -
d_call: -
j_call: TRBJ2-1
cdr3_nt: TGCAGTGCTAGCGGGAGGTCAGGGGATCCGTTCTTC
cdr3_aa: CSASGRSGDPFF